This T cell receptor beta chain emerged from a study of identical twins. A template switching step contributed a universal primer site, while unique molecular identifiers were present in the cDNA. In TCRdb, the 5' RACE reads were re-called with MiXCR into one record per CDR3 protein. This sample has hundreds of thousands of distinct CDR3 sequences, with roughly 12% found just once. This clonotype has a handful of counts. Antigen unknown. This CDR3 is 15 amino acids long. Germline V lookup: CDR1 SNHLY, CDR2 FYNNEI. J was trimmed by 5 bases and V by 1 base; bases with no gene match: 4. Findings of the study overall: Among monozygotic twins, out-of-frame TCR alpha sharing exceeded what models predicted. Invariant T cells like MAIT and iNKT could partly confound the zero-insertion analyses.

The sample also formed part of further work on yellow fever vaccine responses in identical twins. Per that paper: Reported findings indicate that twins' vaccine T cell responses seemed partially convergent, partially personalized.

This rearrangement joins TRBV2 to TRBJ2-5, with 10 bases that match TRBD1. This sequence was found in a woman in her late teens or twenties in good health. The specimen was CD8+ T cells sorted from blood. In DNA, the CDR3 is TGTGCCAGCAGTGAAGGGGACAGGGGCTGGGAGACCCAGTACTTC. Its translation is CASSEGDRGWETQYF.